This T cell receptor beta chain is from a study of blood T cell repertoires in COVID-19. Per the original data handling: Reference gene primer amplification gave nucleated cell count estimates. Profiled with immunoSEQ multiplex PCR; TCRdb holds only in-frame clones, not every one. V, J and clone size are taken as reported in that table, and D and trimming were inferred from the DNA itself. In the table there are about 350,000 clones, approximately 89% of which are singletons. The CDR3 extends over 14 amino acids. Deletions cut 0 bases from V and 4 bases from J, with 6 bases between. The V gene's germline CDR1 is LNHNV and CDR2 YYDKDF (reference sequence).

The chain uses TRBV15 and TRBJ1-4; the D is unclear. This clonotype originated in a woman aged 60-75 years with COVID-19, enrolled during active disease. The sample consisted of peripheral blood. For the CDR3, the DNA is TGTGCCACCAGCAGAGATACCAGTAATGAAAAACTGTTTTTT. It translates to CATSRDTSNEKLFF.